This T cell receptor beta chain originates from a study of T cell repertoires in cytomegalovirus infection. TCRdb called the reads again in MiXCR, with one record for every CDR3 protein. This sample has about 210,000 distinct CDR3 sequences, with around 6.4% found just once. V was pared by 6 bases and J by 5 bases, with 16 bases between. CDR1 is SGHTA and CDR2 is FQGNSA in the germline V gene. The CDR3 runs to 14 residues. This clonotype was recorded at least ten times. As yet, its antigen is unknown. General study results and limits: In two of eight donors, the top clonotype was HLA-C-restricted CMV-specific.

The sequence derives from a human donor in good health (CMV status not recorded). Some clones in this sample may be carry-over from other donors' samples. The chain links TRBV7-2 to TRBJ1-2; D not certain. Sequencing was done on a sample of PBMCs. CDR3 in DNA: TGTGCCAGCAGGTCGACATCTCCGGTTTATGGCTACACCTTC. It is translated as CASRSTSPVYGYTF.